This TCR beta chain derives from a study of T cells in Graves' hyperthyroidism and ophthalmopathy. Amplification of TCR beta CDR3 regions used RNA as the template. During a first-round RT-PCR of the TCR CDR3, the HTBI primer set was used. From the multiplex PCR reads, TCRdb called clonotypes with MiXCR, one entry per CDR3 protein. This table holds more than 300,000 distinct CDR3 sequences, about 15% found once. Orbital computed tomography and thyroid ultrasound, together with serum TRAb and thyroxine and clinical symptoms, were used for diagnoses. This receptor was identified in a woman under 40 with Graves' hyperthyroidism that later progressed to Graves' ophthalmopathy. The source material was blood.

CDR3 sequence (DNA): TGTGCCAGCAGCCTAGGGACCTACTCCTACGAGCAGTACGTC. Translation gives CASSLGTYSYEQYV. The chain has TRBV5-5 and TRBJ2-7; D possibly matches TRBD1 or TRBD2 (5 bases each). Germline V gives CDR1 SGHKS, CDR2 YYEKEE (reference sequence). There are 14 residues in the CDR3. Trimming shortened V by 4 bases and J by 0 bases, and 11 bases separated the two germline ends.